This T cell receptor beta chain was documented in a study of low-dose radiotherapy and immunotherapy resistance in tumors. TRAV- and TRBV-specific primers were used for first-strand cDNA, which covered alpha and beta chains. TCRs underwent approximately 20 PCR cycles of amplification with a constant-region primer and V-primer adapter. TCRdb re-derived calls from the reads in MiXCR, one entry per CDR3 protein. Of 60,000 to 90,000 distinct CDR3 sequences detected, roughly 30% appear once; the ten largest clones hold around 10%. This clonotype has ten or more counts. Indicated time point: before trial treatment. Treatment combined nivolumab, ipilimumab, aspirin, low-dose cyclophosphamide and low-dose radiotherapy in a dose-escalation trial. Germline lookup yields CDR1 DFQATT and CDR2 SNEGSKA (reference sequence). The CDR3 has 16 residues. With V trimmed by 5 bases and J by 0 bases, 6 bases remained unmatched.

The chain has TRBV20-1 and TRBJ2-3; 12 positions match TRBD2. The receptor was derived from a female donor with ovarian cancer. Source: PBMCs, taken before treatment. CDR3 sequence reads: CSAEATSGGSTDTQYF. CDR3 DNA sequence: TGCAGTGCTGAGGCGACTAGCGGGGGTAGCACAGATACGCAGTATTTT.